The TCR beta chain described here comes from a study of T cells after yellow fever vaccination. This clonotype has just a few counts. TCRdb analysed the 5' RACE reads with MiXCR anew, one entry per CDR3 protein. The data hold about 300,000 distinct CDR3 sequences, with under 9% observed a single time. The CDR3 runs 12 residues. Trimming took 10 bases from V and 5 from J, leaving 15 bases between them. The germline CDR1 and CDR2 sequences are ENHRY and SYGVKD. The specimen was CD4+ T cells sorted from PBMCs, collected 5 days after the yellow fever booster vaccination. This chain joins TRBV10-3 and TRBJ2-7; no firm D call. This receptor was taken from a man between 18 and 29 years old who received the YFV17D yellow fever vaccine. In DNA, the CDR3 is TGTGCCACCACGACCTATGGCGACGAGCAGTACTTC. Translation gives CATTTYGDEQYF.